This TCR gamma chain was recorded in a study of Vδ1+ human thymocytes. Overall study results and limits: Unlike peripheral blood Vdelta1+ controls, thymic delta-chain sequences included roughly 18% Vdelta2 and few Vdelta3. Thymic TRG and TRD repertoires appeared highly polyclonal, with Gaussian CDR3 length distributions.

RNA was extracted from the cells and then reverse transcribed. The CDR3 regions were amplified by multiplex PCR from V-gene primers to a constant-region primer. TCRdb repeated clone calling on the multiplex PCR reads with CATT. The sample yields about 23,000 gamma-chain clones, roughly 15% seen once. Comments on this clone: Its antigen is not known.

This CDR3 is built from 15 residues. J lost 2 bases, V lost 1 base, and 8 bases had no gene match. Per germline, CDR1 VTNTFY and CDR2 YDVSTARD (reference sequence). This TCR derives from a child under three years old who had congenital heart surgery. The rearrangement links TRGV3 to TRGJ1 or TRGJ2. The sequencing input was Vdelta1+ gamma-delta thymocytes from the thymus. Noted subset: FACS-sorted CD3+ TCRalphabeta- TCRVdelta1+ TCRVdelta2- thymocytes. As DNA, the CDR3 is TGTGCCACCTGGGACAGCCGTCATGATTATTATAAGAAACTCTTT. This sequence encodes CATWDSRHDYYKKLF.